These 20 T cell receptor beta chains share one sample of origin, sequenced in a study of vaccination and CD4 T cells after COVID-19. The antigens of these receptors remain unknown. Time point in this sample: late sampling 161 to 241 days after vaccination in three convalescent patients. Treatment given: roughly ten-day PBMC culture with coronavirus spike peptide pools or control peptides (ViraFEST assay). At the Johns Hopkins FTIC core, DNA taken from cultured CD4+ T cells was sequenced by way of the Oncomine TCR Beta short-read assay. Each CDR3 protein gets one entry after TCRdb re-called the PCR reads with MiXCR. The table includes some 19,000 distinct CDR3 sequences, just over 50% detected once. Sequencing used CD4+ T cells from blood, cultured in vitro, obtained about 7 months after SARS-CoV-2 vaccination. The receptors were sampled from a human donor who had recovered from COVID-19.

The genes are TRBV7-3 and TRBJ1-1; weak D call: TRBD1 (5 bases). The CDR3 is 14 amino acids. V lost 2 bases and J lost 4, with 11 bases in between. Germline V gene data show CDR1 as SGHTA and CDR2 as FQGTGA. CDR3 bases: TGTGCCAGCAGCTTATCCGCAGGGTTCACTGAAGCTTTCTTT. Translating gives CASSLSAGFTEAFF.

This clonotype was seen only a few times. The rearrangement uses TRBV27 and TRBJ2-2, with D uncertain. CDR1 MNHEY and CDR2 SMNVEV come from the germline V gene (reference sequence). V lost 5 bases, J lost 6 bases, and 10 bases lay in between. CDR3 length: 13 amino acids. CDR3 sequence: CASSPWTAGELFF. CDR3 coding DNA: TGTGCCAGCAGTCCTTGGACCGCCGGGGAGCTGTTTTTT.

The CDR3 loop reads CASSDPVRGQGLTEAFF. CDR3 bases: TGTGCCAGCAGTGACCCAGTGAGGGGTCAAGGGCTCACTGAAGCTTTCTTT. The chain combines TRBV11-3 with TRBJ1-1; D possibly corresponds to TRBD1 (5 bases). The CDR3 runs 17 residues. The ends were cut back, 6 bases at V and 4 bases at J, with 24 bases in the middle. Germline V gene sequence: CDR1 SGHNT, CDR2 YENEEA.

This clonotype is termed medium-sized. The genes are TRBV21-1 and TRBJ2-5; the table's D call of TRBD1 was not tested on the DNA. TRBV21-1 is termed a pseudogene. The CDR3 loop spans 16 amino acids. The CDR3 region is CASRKGAGGLQETQYF. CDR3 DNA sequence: TGTGCCAGCAGGAAAGGGGCAGGGGGACTCCAAGAGACCCAGTACTTC.

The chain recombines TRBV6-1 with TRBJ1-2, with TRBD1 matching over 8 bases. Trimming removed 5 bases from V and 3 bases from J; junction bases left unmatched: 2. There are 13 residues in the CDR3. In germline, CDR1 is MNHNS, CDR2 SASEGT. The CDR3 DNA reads TGTGCCAGCAGTCTACAGGGGGACTATGGCTACACCTTC. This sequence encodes CASSLQGDYGYTF.

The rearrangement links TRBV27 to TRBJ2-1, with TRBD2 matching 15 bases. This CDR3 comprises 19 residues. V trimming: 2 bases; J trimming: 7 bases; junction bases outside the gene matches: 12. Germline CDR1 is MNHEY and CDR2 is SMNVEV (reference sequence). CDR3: CASSLRSPGLAGGHNEQFF. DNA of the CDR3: TGTGCCAGCAGTTTACGGAGTCCCGGACTAGCGGGGGGGCATAATGAGCAGTTCTTC.

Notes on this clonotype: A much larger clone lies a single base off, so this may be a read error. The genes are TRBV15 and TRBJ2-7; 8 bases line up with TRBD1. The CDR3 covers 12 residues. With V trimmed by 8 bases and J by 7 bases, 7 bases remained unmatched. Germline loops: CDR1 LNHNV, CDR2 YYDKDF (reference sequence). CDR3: CATGTGYNEQYF. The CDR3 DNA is TGTGCCACCGGGACAGGTTACAATGAGCAGTACTTC.

CDR3 coding DNA: TGTGCCAGTAGCCTTGAGTTCTCTCAGCCCCAGCATTTT. This codes for CASSLEFSQPQHF. The chain is built from TRBV19 and TRBJ1-5; no reliable D call. The V gene's germline CDR1 is LNHDA and CDR2 SQIVND (reference sequence). The CDR3 runs 13 residues. Trimming took 6 bases from V and 6 from J, leaving 12 bases between them.

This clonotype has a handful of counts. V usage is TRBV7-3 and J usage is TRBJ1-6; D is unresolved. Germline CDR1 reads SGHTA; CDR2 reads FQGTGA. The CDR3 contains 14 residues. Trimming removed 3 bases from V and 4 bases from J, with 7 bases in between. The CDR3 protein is CASSFDGYNSPLHF. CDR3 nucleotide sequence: TGTGCCAGCAGCTTTGACGGGTATAATTCACCCCTCCACTTT.

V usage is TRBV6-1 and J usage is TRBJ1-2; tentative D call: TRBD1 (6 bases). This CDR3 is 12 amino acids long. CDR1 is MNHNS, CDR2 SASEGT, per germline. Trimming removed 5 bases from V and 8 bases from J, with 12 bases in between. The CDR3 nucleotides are TGTGCCAGCAGTAAAACCGGGACAGGCTACACCTTC. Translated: CASSKTGTGYTF.

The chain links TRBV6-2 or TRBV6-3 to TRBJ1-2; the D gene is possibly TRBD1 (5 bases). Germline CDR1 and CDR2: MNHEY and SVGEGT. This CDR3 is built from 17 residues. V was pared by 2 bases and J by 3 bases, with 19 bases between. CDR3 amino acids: CASSYLGAILEDYGYTF. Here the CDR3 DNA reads TGTGCCAGCAGTTACCTAGGGGCGATCCTCGAGGACTATGGCTACACCTTC.

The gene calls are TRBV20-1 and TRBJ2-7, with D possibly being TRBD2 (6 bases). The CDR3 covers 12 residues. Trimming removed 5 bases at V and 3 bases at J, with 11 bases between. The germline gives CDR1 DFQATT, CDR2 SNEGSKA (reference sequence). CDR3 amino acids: CSASTRGYEQYF. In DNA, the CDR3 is TGCAGTGCTTCGACTAGGGGCTACGAGCAGTACTTC.

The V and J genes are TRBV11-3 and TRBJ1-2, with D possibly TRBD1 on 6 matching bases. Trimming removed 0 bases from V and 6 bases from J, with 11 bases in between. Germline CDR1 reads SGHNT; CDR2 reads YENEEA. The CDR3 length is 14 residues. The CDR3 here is CASSLEQGRDGYTF. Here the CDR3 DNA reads TGTGCCAGCAGCTTAGAACAGGGTAGAGATGGCTACACCTTC.

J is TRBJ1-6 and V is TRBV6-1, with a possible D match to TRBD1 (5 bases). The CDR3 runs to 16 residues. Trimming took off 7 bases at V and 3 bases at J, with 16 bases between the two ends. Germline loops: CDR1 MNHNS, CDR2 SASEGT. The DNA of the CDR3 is TGTGCCAGCACCTCAGCAGGGACTTTCTATAATTCACCCCTCCACTTT. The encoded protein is CASTSAGTFYNSPLHF.

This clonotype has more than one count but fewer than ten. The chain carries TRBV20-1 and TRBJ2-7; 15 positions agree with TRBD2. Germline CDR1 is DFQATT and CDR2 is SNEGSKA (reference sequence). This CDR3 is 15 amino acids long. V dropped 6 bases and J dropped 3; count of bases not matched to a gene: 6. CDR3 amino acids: CSAPGLAGGNYEQYF. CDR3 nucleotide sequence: TGCAGTGCCCCGGGACTAGCGGGAGGAAACTACGAGCAGTACTTC.

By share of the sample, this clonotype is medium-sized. This CDR3 reads CASSPQRGESYEQYF. The DNA of the CDR3 is TGTGCCAGCTCACCCCAGCGGGGGGAATCCTACGAGCAGTACTTC. This chain joins TRBV18 and TRBJ2-7; TRBD2 agrees at 9 bases. Germline V gene lookup returns CDR1 KGHSH and CDR2 LQKENI. The J segment lost 1 base and the V segment lost 3 bases, leaving 4 bases of the junction unmatched. The CDR3 spans 15 residues.

For the CDR3, the DNA is TGCGCCAGCAGCCAAGGCGGCAGGGCCTCCTATAATTCACCCCTCCACTTT. Its protein product is CASSQGGRASYNSPLHF. This sequence joins TRBV4-1 and TRBJ1-6, with D perhaps TRBD1 (5 bases). This CDR3 has 17 residues. CDR1 and CDR2 from the germline V gene are MGHRA and YSYEKL. Trimming took off 1 base at V and 0 bases at J, with 10 bases between the two ends.

CDR3 coding DNA: TGCAGTGCTGGATTTACTAACTATGGCTACACCTTC. Translation: CSAGFTNYGYTF. This rearrangement joins TRBV20-1 to TRBJ1-2; D is undetermined. V was pared by 5 bases and J by 0 bases, with 7 bases between. There are 12 residues in the CDR3. CDR1 and CDR2 (germline): DFQATT, SNEGSKA (reference sequence).

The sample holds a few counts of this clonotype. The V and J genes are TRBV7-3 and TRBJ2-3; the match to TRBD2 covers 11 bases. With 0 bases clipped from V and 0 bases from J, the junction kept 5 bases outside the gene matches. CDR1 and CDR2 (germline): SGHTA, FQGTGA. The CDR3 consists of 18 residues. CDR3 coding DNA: TGTGCCAGCAGCTTAACGGCTCTAGCGGGGGGAAGCACAGATACGCAGTATTTT. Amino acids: CASSLTALAGGSTDTQYF.

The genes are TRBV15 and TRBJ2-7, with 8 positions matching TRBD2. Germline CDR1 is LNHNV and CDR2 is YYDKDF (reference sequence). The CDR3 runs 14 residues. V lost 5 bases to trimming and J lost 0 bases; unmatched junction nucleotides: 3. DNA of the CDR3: TGTGCCACCAGCCGCGGGGGGAGCTCCTACGAGCAGTACTTC. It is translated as CATSRGGSSYEQYF.